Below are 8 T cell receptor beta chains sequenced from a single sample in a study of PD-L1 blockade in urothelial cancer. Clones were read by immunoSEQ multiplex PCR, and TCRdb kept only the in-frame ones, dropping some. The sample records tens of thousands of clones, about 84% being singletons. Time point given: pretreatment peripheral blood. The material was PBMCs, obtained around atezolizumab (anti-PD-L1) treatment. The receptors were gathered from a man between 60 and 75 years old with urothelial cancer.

CDR3 residues: CASSYGTGVYTQYF. CDR3 DNA sequence: TGTGCCAGCAGTTACGGTACAGGGGTCTATACGCAGTATTTT. The chain joins TRBV6-5 to TRBJ2-3; the match to TRBD1 covers 7 bases. This CDR3 has 14 residues. Germline assignment: CDR1 MNHEY and CDR2 SVGAGI. V was pared by 2 bases and J by 7 bases, with 6 bases of the junction left unmatched.

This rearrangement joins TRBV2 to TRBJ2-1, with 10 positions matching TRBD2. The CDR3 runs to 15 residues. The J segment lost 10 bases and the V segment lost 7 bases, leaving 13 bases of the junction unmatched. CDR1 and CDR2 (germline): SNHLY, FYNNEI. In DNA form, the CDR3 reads TGTGCCAGCACTCCGCGGGGGACTAGCGTACGGGAGCAGTTCTTC. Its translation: CASTPRGTSVREQFF.

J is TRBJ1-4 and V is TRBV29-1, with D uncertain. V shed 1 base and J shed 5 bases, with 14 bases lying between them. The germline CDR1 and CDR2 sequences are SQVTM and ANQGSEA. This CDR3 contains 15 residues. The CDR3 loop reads CSVEAAGAQNEKLFF. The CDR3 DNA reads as TGCAGCGTTGAAGCGGCAGGCGCGCAAAATGAAAAACTGTTTTTT.

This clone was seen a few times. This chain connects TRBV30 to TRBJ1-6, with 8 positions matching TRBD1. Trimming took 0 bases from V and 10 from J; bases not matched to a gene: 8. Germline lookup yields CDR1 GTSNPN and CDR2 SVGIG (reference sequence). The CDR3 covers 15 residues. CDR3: CAWSVGRGQDSPLHF. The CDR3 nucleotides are TGTGCCTGGAGTGTCGGCAGGGGGCAGGACTCACCCCTCCACTTT. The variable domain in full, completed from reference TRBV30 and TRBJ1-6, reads SQTIHQWPATLVQPVGSPLSLECTVEGTSNPNLYWYRQAAGRGLQLLFYSVGIGQISSEVPQNLSASRPQDRQFILSSKKLLLSDSGFYLCAWSVGRGQDSPLHFGNGTRLTVT.

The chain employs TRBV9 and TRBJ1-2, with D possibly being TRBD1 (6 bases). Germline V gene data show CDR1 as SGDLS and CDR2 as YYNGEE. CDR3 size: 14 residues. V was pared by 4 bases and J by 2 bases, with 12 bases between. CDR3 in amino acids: CASSPSRGNYGYTF. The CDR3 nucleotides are TGTGCCAGCAGCCCCTCAAGGGGGAACTATGGCTACACCTTC.

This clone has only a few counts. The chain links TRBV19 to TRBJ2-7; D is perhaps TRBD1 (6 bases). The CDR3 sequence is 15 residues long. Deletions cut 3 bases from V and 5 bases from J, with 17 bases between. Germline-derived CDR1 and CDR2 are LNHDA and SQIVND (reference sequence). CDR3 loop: CASSIGAGARHEQYF. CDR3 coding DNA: TGTGCCAGTAGTATCGGGGCAGGGGCACGGCACGAGCAGTACTTC. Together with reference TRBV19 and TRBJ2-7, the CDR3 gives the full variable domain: DGGITQSPKYLFRKEGQNVTLSCEQNLNHDAMYWYRQDPGQGLRLIYYSQIVNDFQKGDIAEGYSVSREKKESFPLTVTSAQKNPTAFYLCASSIGAGARHEQYFGPGTRLTVT.

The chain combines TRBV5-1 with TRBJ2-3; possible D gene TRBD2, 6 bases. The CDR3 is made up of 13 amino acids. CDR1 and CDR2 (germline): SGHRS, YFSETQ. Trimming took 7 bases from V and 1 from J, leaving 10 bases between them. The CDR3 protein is CASFPGGTDTQYF. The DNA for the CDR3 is TGCGCCAGCTTCCCGGGGGGCACAGATACGCAGTATTTT. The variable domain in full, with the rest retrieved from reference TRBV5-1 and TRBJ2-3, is KAGVTQTPRYLIKTRGQQVTLSCSPISGHRSVSWYQQTPGQGLQFLFEYFSETQRNKGNFPGRFSGRQFSNSRSEMNVSTLELGDSALYLCASFPGGTDTQYFGPGTRLTVL.

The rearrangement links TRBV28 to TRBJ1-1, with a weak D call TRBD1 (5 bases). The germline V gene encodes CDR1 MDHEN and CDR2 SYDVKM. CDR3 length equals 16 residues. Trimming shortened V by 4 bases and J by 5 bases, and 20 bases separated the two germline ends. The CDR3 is CASSYGIVGGRTEAFF. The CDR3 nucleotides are TGTGCCAGCAGTTACGGGATTGTGGGGGGTAGAACTGAAGCTTTCTTT.